Shown below are 4 T cell receptor beta chains from a single sample sequenced in a study of T cells in Graves' hyperthyroidism and ophthalmopathy. TCR beta CDR3 sequences were amplified from RNA transcripts. HTBI primers drove first-round RT-PCR of the TCR CDR3. Each CDR3 protein is one row after TCRdb ran MiXCR on the multiplex PCR reads. This table has about 520,000 distinct CDR3 sequences, approximately 25% appearing once. Material: blood. All receptors derive from a woman aged 25 to 39 with Graves' ophthalmopathy.

This clonotype was counted at least ten times. The chain joins TRBV20-1 to TRBJ1-1; TRBD1 might be the D (5 bases). Trimming shortened V by 3 bases and J by 10 bases, and 15 bases separated the two germline ends. The CDR3 runs to 12 residues. CDR1 and CDR2 (germline): DFQATT, SNEGSKA (reference sequence). The CDR3 here is CSARGLGGRAFF. The DNA of the CDR3 is TGCAGTGCTAGGGGCCTGGGGGGTAGAGCTTTCTTT.

V is TRBV11-2 and J is TRBJ2-2, with 8 bases identical to TRBD2. Germline V gene lookup returns CDR1 SGHAT and CDR2 FQNNGV. The V segment lost 5 bases and the J segment 5 bases; nucleotides outside the gene matches: 13. The CDR3 totals 17 residues. The CDR3 sequence: CASSLRIAGLKTGELFF. For the CDR3, the DNA is TGTGCCAGCAGCCTACGGATAGCGGGACTTAAAACCGGGGAGCTGTTTTTT.

This clonotype was counted many times. The gene calls are TRBV7-2 and TRBJ1-2, with D possibly being TRBD1 (6 bases). The germline V and J ends were trimmed by 0 bases and 0 bases, with 8 bases remaining between them. Germline assignment: CDR1 SGHTA and CDR2 FQGNSA. This CDR3 is 15 amino acids long. CDR3 coding DNA: TGTGCCAGCAGCTTAGCGCAGGGGCCTAACTATGGCTACACCTTC. Encoded protein: CASSLAQGPNYGYTF.

This clonotype was observed many times. This chain links TRBV7-3 with TRBJ2-2; a possible D gene is TRBD2 (5 bases). The CDR3 length is 14 residues. V shed 4 bases and J shed 1 base, with 7 bases lying between them. CDR1 and CDR2 (germline): SGHTA, FQGTGA. This CDR3 is CASSSEGNTGELFF. The CDR3, as DNA: TGTGCCAGCAGCTCCGAGGGGAACACCGGGGAGCTGTTTTTT.